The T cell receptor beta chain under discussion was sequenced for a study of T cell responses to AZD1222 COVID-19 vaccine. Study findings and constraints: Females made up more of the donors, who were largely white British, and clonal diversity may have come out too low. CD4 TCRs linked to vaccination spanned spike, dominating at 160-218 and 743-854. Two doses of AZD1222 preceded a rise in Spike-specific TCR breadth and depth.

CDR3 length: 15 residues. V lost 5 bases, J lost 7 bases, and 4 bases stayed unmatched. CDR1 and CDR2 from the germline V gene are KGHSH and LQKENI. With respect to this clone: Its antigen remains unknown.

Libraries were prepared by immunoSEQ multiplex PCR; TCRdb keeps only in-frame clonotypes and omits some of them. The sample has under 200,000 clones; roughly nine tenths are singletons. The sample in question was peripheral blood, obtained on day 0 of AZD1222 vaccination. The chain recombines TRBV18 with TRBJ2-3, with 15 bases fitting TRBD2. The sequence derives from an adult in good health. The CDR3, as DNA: TGTGCCAGCTCATCGGGACTAGCGGGGGGCTATACGCAGTATTTT. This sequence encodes CASSSGLAGGYTQYF.